Below, 21 T cell receptor beta chains from the same sample are listed, as sequenced in a study of cytomegalovirus exposure and HLA in healthy donors. This PCR relied on a set of 60 Vbeta primers and 13 Jbeta primers. Generated by immunoSEQ multiplex PCR, the TCRdb table keeps only in-frame clones and is missing some. The sample includes about 280,000 clones, 85% to 90% of them seen just once. What was sequenced was PBMCs. Every receptor here comes from a woman between 18 and 30 years old in good health and CMV-seronegative.

V is TRBV7-2 and J is TRBJ2-5, with TRBD1 as a possible D gene (5 bases). Between the trimmed V and J ends, which lost 0 bases and 0 bases, there was a span of 23 bases. The CDR3 sequence is 20 residues long. The germline gives CDR1 SGHTA, CDR2 FQGNSA. CDR3 sequence: CASSLAGDTVLDWYQETQYF. The DNA of the CDR3 is TGTGCCAGCAGCTTAGCAGGGGATACCGTACTTGATTGGTACCAAGAGACCCAGTACTTC.

For this clone: One junction end disagrees with the germline gene, perhaps due to a read error. This rearrangement joins TRBV7-7 to TRBJ2-3, with D hard to call. The CDR3 runs 15 residues. Per germline, CDR1 SSHAT and CDR2 FNYEAQ (reference sequence). The CDR3: CASSLGNSYTDTQYF. The CDR3 DNA reads TGTGCTAGCAGCTTAGGTAACAGCTACACAGATACGCAGTATTTT.

The V call is TRBV10-3, the J call TRBJ1-4, with D unresolved. From germline, CDR1 is ENHRY and CDR2 SYGVKD. The CDR3 length is 12 residues. The ends were cut back, 10 bases at V and 7 bases at J, with 13 bases in the middle. Here the CDR3 reads CATSDAGEKLFF. For the CDR3, the DNA is TGTGCCACCTCCGACGCGGGTGAAAAACTGTTTTTT.

This chain links TRBV7-2 with TRBJ1-4; the D gene is possibly TRBD1 (6 bases). Germline values: CDR1 SGHTA, CDR2 FQGNSA. This CDR3 spans 18 amino acids. Deletions cut 3 bases from V and 2 bases from J, with 19 bases between. CDR3 nucleotides: TGTGCCAGCAGCTTGCTAAGGTCGTCAGGGGCCACTAATGAAAAACTGTTTTTT. Its protein is CASSLLRSSGATNEKLFF.

On this clone itself: This specimen includes other DNA sequences encoding the same CDR3. The chain joins TRBV30 to TRBJ2-7; 8 bases agree with TRBD2. This CDR3 is 13 amino acids long. Germline CDR1 GTSNPN, CDR2 SVGIG (reference sequence). V lost 4 bases to trimming and J lost 6 bases; unmatched junction nucleotides: 8. CDR3 amino acids: CAWTGAGVAEQYF. The CDR3 nucleotides read TGTGCCTGGACCGGAGCGGGGGTCGCCGAGCAGTACTTC. Full variable domain (remainder filled in from reference TRBV30 and TRBJ2-7): SQTIHQWPATLVQPVGSPLSLECTVEGTSNPNLYWYRQAAGRGLQLLFYSVGIGQISSEVPQNLSASRPQDRQFILSSKKLLLSDSGFYLCAWTGAGVAEQYFGPGTRLTVT.

CDR3 in amino acids: CAWSRTQNTEAFF. Written as DNA, the CDR3 is TGTGCCTGGAGCCGAACACAGAACACTGAAGCTTTCTTT. The V call is TRBV30, the J call TRBJ1-1; D gene ambiguous. V was trimmed by 3 bases and J by 1 base, leaving 9 bases between them. CDR3 length: 13 residues. Germline loops: CDR1 GTSNPN, CDR2 SVGIG (reference sequence). The entire variable domain, with the rest obtained from reference TRBV30 and TRBJ1-1, is as follows: SQTIHQWPATLVQPVGSPLSLECTVEGTSNPNLYWYRQAAGRGLQLLFYSVGIGQISSEVPQNLSASRPQDRQFILSSKKLLLSDSGFYLCAWSRTQNTEAFFGQGTRLTVV.

The chain is built from TRBV11-2 and TRBJ2-1; 7 positions agree with TRBD1. Germline trimming cut 1 base from V and 4 bases from J; bases unmatched to any gene: 4. Germline V lookup: CDR1 SGHAT, CDR2 FQNNGV. This CDR3 region has 15 residues. In DNA form, the CDR3 reads TGTGCCAGCAGCTTAGGACAGGGTAGGTACAATGAGCAGTTCTTC. Amino acids: CASSLGQGRYNEQFF.

The rearrangement links TRBV5-1 to TRBJ2-7; TRBD1 agrees at 8 bases. Germline lookup yields CDR1 SGHRS and CDR2 YFSETQ. V lost 4 bases and J lost 3; bases outside the gene matches: 12. The length of the CDR3 is 16 residues. The chain's CDR3 is CASSVLTGGSDYEQYF. Written as DNA, the CDR3 is TGCGCCAGCAGCGTACTCACAGGGGGTTCAGACTACGAGCAGTACTTC.

The chain employs TRBV5-5 and TRBJ1-5; D is possibly TRBD1 (6 bases). The CDR3 length is 15 residues. CDR1 SGHKS and CDR2 YYEKEE come from the germline V gene (reference sequence). V lost 4 bases to trimming and J lost 0 bases, with 11 bases between them. CDR3 nucleotide sequence: TGTGCCAGCAGCCCAAGGACAGATAGCAATCAGCCCCAGCATTTT. The encoded protein is CASSPRTDSNQPQHF. Together with reference TRBV5-5 and TRBJ1-5, the CDR3 gives the full variable domain: DAGVTQSPTHLIKTRGQQVTLRCSPISGHKSVSWYQQVLGQGPQFIFQYYEKEERGRGNFPDRFSARQFPNYSSELNVNALLLGDSALYLCASSPRTDSNQPQHFGDGTRLSIL.

The chain is built from TRBV30 and TRBJ2-5; 8 nucleotides line up with TRBD2. Per germline, CDR1 GTSNPN and CDR2 SVGIG (reference sequence). The V segment lost 0 bases and the J segment 5 bases; nucleotides outside the gene matches: 5. The CDR3 loop spans 14 amino acids. The DNA for the CDR3 is TGTGCCTGGAGTGTCACGGGGGGGCACGAGACCCAGTACTTC. As protein: CAWSVTGGHETQYF.

The CDR3 here is CASSSFNTRGGELFF. CDR3 sequence (DNA): TGTGCCAGCAGCTCATTTAACACCCGGGGCGGGGAGCTGTTTTTT. The chain employs TRBV7-3 and TRBJ2-2; a weak D match, TRBD2 (5 bases). The germline CDR1 and CDR2 sequences are SGHTA and FQGTGA. With 4 bases removed from V and 7 bases from J, the gap between germline ends came to 16 bases. This CDR3 has 15 residues. Full variable domain (missing parts from reference TRBV7-3 and TRBJ2-2): GAGVSQTPSNKVTEKGKYVELRCDPISGHTALYWYRQSLGQGPEFLIYFQGTGAADDSGLPNDRFFAVRPEGSVSTLKIQRTERGDSAVYLCASSSFNTRGGELFFGEGSRLTVL.

The chain carries TRBV2 and TRBJ1-2; possible D gene TRBD1, 6 bases. Germline CDR1 SNHLY, CDR2 FYNNEI. V was shortened by 7 bases and J by 0 bases, with 9 bases between the two germline ends. CDR3 length: 13 residues. CDR3 amino acids: CASTGDTNYGYTF. CDR3 coding DNA: TGTGCCAGCACAGGGGACACTAACTATGGCTACACCTTC. Full variable domain (rest looked up from reference TRBV2 and TRBJ1-2): EPEVTQTPSHQVTQMGQEVILRCVPISNHLYFYWYRQILGQKVEFLVSFYNNEISEKSEIFDDQFSVERPDGSNFTLKIRSTKLEDSAMYFCASTGDTNYGYTFGSGTRLTVV.

The genes are TRBV6-6 and TRBJ1-1; 8 nucleotides align to TRBD1. The germline V gene encodes CDR1 MNHNY and CDR2 SVGAGI (reference sequence). V lost 5 bases and J lost 4; bases outside the gene matches: 9. CDR3 length equals 15 residues. The DNA of the CDR3 is TGTGCCAGCAGTACCTCGACAGGGGCGGGCACTGAAGCTTTCTTT. Its protein is CASSTSTGAGTEAFF.

The chain links TRBV4-2 to TRBJ1-2; 7 nucleotides agree with TRBD1. Germline V gene lookup returns CDR1 LGHNA and CDR2 YNFKEQ. This CDR3 spans 14 amino acids. J was trimmed by 5 bases and V by 4 bases; bases with no gene match: 7. The CDR3: CASSRQGQLYGYTF. CDR3 nucleotides: TGTGCCAGCAGCCGACAGGGACAGCTATATGGCTACACCTTC.

Only a few counts were recorded for this clone. The rearrangement uses TRBV19 and TRBJ2-7, with D unclear. CDR1 and CDR2 (germline): LNHDA, SQIVND (reference sequence). V dropped 8 bases and J dropped 0 bases, with 11 bases sitting between them. CDR3 length: 13 amino acids. The CDR3: CASGVSASYEQYF. The CDR3 DNA reads as TGTGCCAGTGGTGTGAGCGCCTCCTACGAGCAGTACTTC.

This sequence joins TRBV10-3 and TRBJ2-1; maybe TRBD2 (6 bases). V was cut by 7 bases and J by 0 bases, with 19 bases left in between. Germline V gene lookup returns CDR1 ENHRY and CDR2 SYGVKD. The CDR3 has 17 amino acids. The CDR3 coding sequence is TGTGCCATCAATAGGGACCACATGGAGGGCTCCTACAATGAGCAGTTCTTC. Protein product: CAINRDHMEGSYNEQFF.

This clone was found once. The gene calls are TRBV7-9 and TRBJ2-7; TRBD2 might be the D (6 bases). V was pared by 5 bases and J by 5 bases, with 13 bases between. Per the germline V gene, CDR1 is SEHNR and CDR2 is FQNEAQ (reference sequence). CDR3 length: 13 residues. The CDR3 DNA is TGTGCCAGCAGCCCGCGGGATTCCCACGAGCAGTACTTC. As protein: CASSPRDSHEQYF.

This chain joins TRBV18 and TRBJ2-5, with D possibly TRBD2 on 5 matching bases. The CDR3 runs to 15 residues. Germline values: CDR1 KGHSH, CDR2 LQKENI. Trimming took off 6 bases at V and 1 base at J, with 15 bases between the two ends. The CDR3: CASSQRGYLQETQYF. The CDR3 nucleotides are TGTGCCAGCTCGCAACGAGGGTACCTCCAAGAGACCCAGTACTTC.

The chain is built from TRBV15 and TRBJ1-3, with 7 bases identical to TRBD1. CDR3 size: 14 residues. Germline trimming cut 4 bases from V and 2 bases from J; bases unmatched to any gene: 2. CDR1 and CDR2 from the germline V gene are LNHNV and YYDKDF (reference sequence). DNA of the CDR3: TGTGCCACCAGCACGGGACAGCCTGGAAACACCATATATTTT. Its translation: CATSTGQPGNTIYF.

With regard to this clone: An end of the junction differs from the germline gene, which may be a read error. This chain joins TRBV5-6 and TRBJ2-1, with TRBD2 identical over 8 bases. This CDR3 has 17 residues. Germline V gene data show CDR1 as SGHDT and CDR2 as YYEEEE. The CDR3 nucleotides are TGTGCCAGCAGCTTGGGTTTATCGGGGGGGGGATATAATGAGCGGTTCTTC. Protein: CASSLGLSGGGYNERFF.

The chain is built from TRBV4-1 and TRBJ1-4; the match to TRBD1 covers 10 bases. CDR1 and CDR2 from the germline V gene are MGHRA and YSYEKL. Germline trimming cut 5 bases from V and 6 bases from J; bases unmatched to any gene: 6. CDR3 length equals 15 residues. The CDR3 nucleotides read TGCGCCAGCAGCGTAACAGACAGGGGGCATGAAAAACTGTTTTTT. Encoded protein: CASSVTDRGHEKLFF.